These 25 T cell receptor beta chains were sequenced from one sample in a study of blood T cells in healthy people across ages. Primers used in a second PCR of about 6 to 11 cycles were a sample-barcoded 5' primer and a J-beta primer mix. TCRdb re-derived calls from the 5' RACE reads in MiXCR, one entry per CDR3 protein. The table lists about 690,000 distinct CDR3 sequences, 40% to 50% of them singletons. The sample consisted of blood. All receptors derive from a man older than 75 in good health.

On this clonotype itself: It may be a read error: a sequence one base away is much more abundant. The rearrangement joins TRBV7-2 to TRBJ2-5; D call uncertain. This CDR3 contains 13 residues. Germline loops: CDR1 SGHTA, CDR2 FQGNSA. CDR3 DNA: TGTGCCAGCTGCTTCACGTACCAAGAGACCCAGTACTTC. This encodes CASCFTYQETQYF.

The chain carries TRBV3-1 and TRBJ2-1; TRBD1 is a possible D gene (5 bases). CDR3 size: 16 residues. The V end lost 6 bases, the J end lost 5 bases, and 20 bases lay between the germline ends. CDR1 is LGHDT, CDR2 YNNKEL, per germline (reference sequence). Here the CDR3 reads CASSPNTGRFNNEQFF. Here the CDR3 DNA reads TGTGCCAGCAGTCCGAACACAGGAAGATTTAACAATGAGCAGTTCTTC.

This clonotype was counted only a few times. The V call is TRBV20-1, the J call TRBJ2-3; 9 positions match TRBD2. CDR1 is DFQATT and CDR2 is SNEGSKA in the germline V gene (reference sequence). V lost 4 bases and J lost 0; bases outside the gene matches: 8. CDR3 length equals 16 residues. DNA for the CDR3: TGCAGTGCTAAAGCGGGGGGACCTGCTAGCACAGATACGCAGTATTTT. Amino acids: CSAKAGGPASTDTQYF.

The chain links TRBV6-2 or TRBV6-3 to TRBJ2-7; D is possibly TRBD1 or TRBD2 (6 bases each). Germline V gene lookup returns CDR1 MNHEY and CDR2 SVGEGT. The V end lost 7 bases, the J end lost 7 bases, and 23 bases lay between the germline ends. The CDR3 loop spans 15 amino acids. DNA of the CDR3: TGTGCCAGCACCGGGGGCGGCGGGGTTTACAATGAGCAGTACTTC. Translation: CASTGGGGVYNEQYF.

This clonotype was counted at least ten times. The J gene is TRBJ2-7, the V gene TRBV12-3 or TRBV12-4; D is uncertain. The V and J ends lost 6 bases and 3 bases respectively, with 6 bases between them. The CDR3 is 11 residues long. CDR3 in DNA: TGTGCCAGCAGCTCGGACTACGAGCAGTACTTC. Translation: CASSSDYEQYF.

This clonotype has a handful of counts. The genes are TRBV12-3 or TRBV12-4 and TRBJ1-4; TRBD1 agrees at 7 bases. V lost 5 bases and J lost 0; bases outside the gene matches: 6. The CDR3 runs to 16 residues. Written as DNA, the CDR3 is TGTGCCAGCAGTATAGGGACAGTCGCAACTAATGAAAAACTGTTTTTT. Translation gives CASSIGTVATNEKLFF.

The chain couples TRBV3-1 to TRBJ1-2, with 7 bases fitting TRBD1. The germline CDR1 and CDR2 sequences are LGHDT and YNNKEL (reference sequence). The junction had 11 bases not matched to a gene; V was cut back by 0 bases and J by 4 bases. This CDR3 comprises 17 residues. DNA of the CDR3: TGTGCCAGCAGCCAAGATCTATTTACAGGGGTGAGCTATGGCTACACCTTC. As protein: CASSQDLFTGVSYGYTF.

This clonotype was seen once. A read error may account for a junction end that differs from germline. The chain uses TRBV6-1 and TRBJ2-5; 9 nucleotides match TRBD2. Germline V CDR1 and CDR2: MNHNS, SASEGT. The CDR3 is 13 residues long. CDR3 sequence (DNA): TGTTCCAGCGGGGGGATGTACCAAGAGACCCAGTACTTC. It codes for CSSGGMYQETQYF.

Regarding this clonotype: It may be a read error: a sequence one base away is much more abundant. The CDR3 spells CTSSFRSGGAGDTQYF. In DNA, the CDR3 is TGTACCAGCAGCTTTAGGAGCGGGGGGGCCGGGGATACGCAGTATTTT. V is TRBV5-8 and J is TRBJ2-3; 10 nucleotides agree with TRBD2. Germline assignment: CDR1 SGHTS and CDR2 YDEGEE. CDR3 length: 16 amino acids.

The chain has TRBV20-1 and TRBJ2-5, with D perhaps being TRBD1 or TRBD2 (5 bases each). This CDR3 region has 13 residues. CDR1 and CDR2 (germline): DFQATT, SNEGSKA (reference sequence). The ends were cut back, 6 bases at V and 4 bases at J, with 15 bases in the middle. CDR3 region: CSAENRDGETQYF. DNA of the CDR3: TGCAGTGCGGAAAACCGGGACGGAGAGACCCAGTACTTC.

The chain has TRBV2 and TRBJ2-7, with TRBD2 matching 11 bases. Germline CDR1 is SNHLY and CDR2 is FYNNEI. This CDR3 comprises 15 residues. V lost 5 bases, J lost 7 bases, and 10 bases stayed unmatched. CDR3 amino acids: CASSSLAGGTNEQYF. The CDR3 DNA sequence: TGTGCCAGCAGTAGCCTAGCGGGAGGTACCAATGAGCAGTACTTC.

V gene TRBV14 combines with J gene TRBJ2-1; perhaps D is TRBD1 or TRBD2 (5 bases each). Matching the DNA end better, TRBJ2-7 makes the J call doubtful. Germline values: CDR1 SGHDN, CDR2 FVKESK. The CDR3 runs 15 residues. Here the CDR3 DNA reads TGTGCCAGCAGCCAAGATCCGGGACCCTACTCCGAGCAGTACTTC. It translates to CASSQDPGPYSEQYF.

This clonotype has only a few counts. The chain joins TRBV19 to TRBJ2-5, with 9 positions matching TRBD1. There are 14 residues in the CDR3. Germline V CDR1 and CDR2: LNHDA, SQIVND (reference sequence). V shed 7 bases and J 2 bases; nucleotides not matched to a gene: 5. CDR3 sequence (DNA): TGTGCCAGTACGGACAGGGGACTTCAAGAGACCCAGTACTTC. This codes for CASTDRGLQETQYF.

The rearrangement joins TRBV28 to TRBJ2-1, with D tentatively TRBD2 (6 bases). The CDR3 has 13 residues. V lost 6 bases and J 8 bases, leaving 14 bases between the germline ends. Germline V gene sequence: CDR1 MDHEN, CDR2 SYDVKM. The CDR3 bases are TGTGCCAGCAGCCCTTCTAGCGCCGATGAGCAGTTCTTC. Its protein product is CASSPSSADEQFF. The whole variable domain, filled in from reference TRBV28 and TRBJ2-1, reads DVKVTQSSRYLVKRTGEKVFLECVQDMDHENMFWYRQDPGLGLRLIYFSYDVKMKEKGDIPEGYSVSREKKERFSLILESASTNQTSMYLCASSPSSADEQFFGPGTRLTVL.

This clonotype was recorded many times. The gene calls are TRBV6-2 or TRBV6-3 and TRBJ2-6; D is unclear. Germline V gene sequence: CDR1 MNHEY, CDR2 SVGEGT. Trimming removed 2 bases at V and 0 bases at J, with 11 bases between. The CDR3 has 17 residues. The CDR3 region is CASSYEFVRSGANVLTF. The DNA for the CDR3 is TGTGCCAGCAGTTACGAGTTTGTCCGCTCTGGGGCCAACGTCCTGACTTTC.

Only a few counts were recorded for this clonotype. The chain couples TRBV20-1 to TRBJ2-1, with D uncertain. Germline V gene sequence: CDR1 DFQATT, CDR2 SNEGSKA (reference sequence). The CDR3 loop spans 15 amino acids. With 3 bases removed from V and 3 bases from J, the gap between germline ends came to 15 bases. The CDR3 here is CSASYSRSGYNEQFF. DNA of the CDR3: TGCAGTGCTAGTTACAGTCGGTCGGGCTACAATGAGCAGTTCTTC.

In this sample, this clonotype turned up a few times. The V gene is TRBV12-3 or TRBV12-4, the J gene TRBJ2-5, with D possibly matching TRBD2 (6 bases). The CDR3 extends over 14 amino acids. The V and J ends lost 2 bases and 3 bases respectively, with 10 bases between them. DNA of the CDR3: TGTGCCAGCAGTTTACACGGGGGAAAAGAGACCCAGTACTTC. As protein: CASSLHGGKETQYF.

This clonotype was counted a few times. This chain uses TRBV7-2 with TRBJ2-1; possibly TRBD2 for D (5 bases). The V end lost 0 bases, the J end lost 8 bases, and 17 bases lay between the germline ends. Germline V gives CDR1 SGHTA, CDR2 FQGNSA. The CDR3 loop spans 16 amino acids. In nucleotides, the CDR3 is TGTGCCAGCAGCTTAGCGAGGCGGGCCCAGCCTGATGAGCAGTTCTTC. It encodes CASSLARRAQPDEQFF.

This clonotype appeared a few times. The V call is TRBV5-1, the J call TRBJ2-3; 10 bases match TRBD1. The length of the CDR3 is 14 residues. Trimming removed 6 bases from V and 2 bases from J; junction bases left unmatched: 3. Germline lookup yields CDR1 SGHRS and CDR2 YFSETQ. CDR3 coding DNA: TGCGCCAGCACCGGGACAGGGGTCACAGATACGCAGTATTTT. Translated: CASTGTGVTDTQYF.

The CDR3, as DNA: TGTGCCAGCAGTTTACGGGTCAGGAACACCGGGGAGCTGTTTTTT. Protein product: CASSLRVRNTGELFF. The gene calls are TRBV12-3 or TRBV12-4 and TRBJ2-2; D is uncertain. Trimming took 2 bases from V and 1 from J, leaving 8 bases between them. The CDR3 runs 15 residues.

Only a few counts were recorded for this clonotype. This chain joins TRBV29-1 and TRBJ2-1; 9 bases match TRBD1. Trimming took 6 bases from V and 10 from J; bases not matched to a gene: 16. CDR3 length: 15 amino acids. Germline CDR1 reads SQVTM; CDR2 reads ANQGSEA. CDR3 DNA: TGCAGCGTCGATCGACAGGGGGTCTCGGGTGGAGAGCAGTTCTTC. As protein: CSVDRQGVSGGEQFF.

This clonotype was picked up many times. The chain is built from TRBV7-9 and TRBJ1-2; 8 bases map to TRBD1. Germline values: CDR1 SEHNR, CDR2 FQNEAQ (reference sequence). CDR3 size: 12 residues. Losses at the gene ends were 4 bases for V and 7 bases for J; bases not matched to a gene: 2. CDR3 nucleotide sequence: TGTGCCAGCAGCTCGGGACAGGCTGGCTACACCTTC. This codes for CASSSGQAGYTF.

This clonotype has more than one count but fewer than ten. The chain uses TRBV14 and TRBJ1-6, with a possible D match to TRBD1 (6 bases). Trimming pared 5 bases from V and 7 bases from J, leaving 15 bases between. Germline CDR1 SGHDN, CDR2 FVKESK. The CDR3 covers 15 residues. In nucleotides, the CDR3 is TGTGCCAGCAGCTTACAGGGTTCATGGAATTCACCCCTCCACTTT. Its translation is CASSLQGSWNSPLHF.

This clonotype was seen only a few times. The V and J genes are TRBV10-3 and TRBJ1-1; D unresolved. CDR1 and CDR2 (germline): ENHRY, SYGVKD. V dropped 2 bases and J dropped 6 bases, with 10 bases sitting between them. The CDR3 runs 13 residues. The CDR3 DNA sequence: TGTGCCATCAGTGAGCACGACAATCCTGAAGCTTTCTTT. It is translated as CAISEHDNPEAFF.

The V gene is TRBV27, the J gene TRBJ1-5; D possibly corresponds to TRBD1 (5 bases). Deletions cut 6 bases from V and 4 bases from J, with 10 bases between. Germline CDR1 reads MNHEY; CDR2 reads SMNVEV (reference sequence). CDR3 size: 13 residues. The CDR3, as DNA: TGTGCCAGCAGGGGGGGAGCTAATCAGCCCCAGCATTTT. Its protein product is CASRGGANQPQHF.